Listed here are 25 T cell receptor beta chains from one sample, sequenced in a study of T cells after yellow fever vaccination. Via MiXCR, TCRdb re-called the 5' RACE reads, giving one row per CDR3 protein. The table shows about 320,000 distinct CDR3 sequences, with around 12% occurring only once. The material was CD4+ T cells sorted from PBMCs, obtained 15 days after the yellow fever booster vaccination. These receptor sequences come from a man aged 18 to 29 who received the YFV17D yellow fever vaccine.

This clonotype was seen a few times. CDR3 in DNA: TGCGCCAGCAGCTTGCGAGGTAGCGGGGCTAATGAGCAGTTCTTC. Encoded protein: CASSLRGSGANEQFF. The chain links TRBV5-1 to TRBJ2-1; TRBD2 matches 8 bases. V was pared by 1 base and J by 7 bases, with 7 bases of the junction left unmatched. Per the germline V gene, CDR1 is SGHRS and CDR2 is YFSETQ. CDR3 size: 15 residues.

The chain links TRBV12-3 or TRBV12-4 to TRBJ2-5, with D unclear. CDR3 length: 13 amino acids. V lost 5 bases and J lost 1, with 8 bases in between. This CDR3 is CASSPWIQETQYF. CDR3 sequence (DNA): TGTGCCAGCAGTCCCTGGATCCAAGAGACCCAGTACTTC.

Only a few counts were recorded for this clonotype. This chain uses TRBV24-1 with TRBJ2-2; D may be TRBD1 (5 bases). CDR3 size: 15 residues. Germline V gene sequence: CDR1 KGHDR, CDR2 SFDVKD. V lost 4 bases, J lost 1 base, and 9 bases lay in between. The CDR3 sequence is CATSELGQNTGELFF. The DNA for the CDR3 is TGTGCCACCAGTGAACTTGGACAGAACACCGGGGAGCTGTTTTTT.

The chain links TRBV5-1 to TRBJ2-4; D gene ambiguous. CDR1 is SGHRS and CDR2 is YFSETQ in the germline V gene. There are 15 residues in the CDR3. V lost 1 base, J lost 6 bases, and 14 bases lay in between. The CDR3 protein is CASSLRPPFGNIQYF. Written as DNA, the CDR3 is TGCGCCAGCAGCTTGAGACCGCCCTTCGGAAACATTCAGTACTTC.

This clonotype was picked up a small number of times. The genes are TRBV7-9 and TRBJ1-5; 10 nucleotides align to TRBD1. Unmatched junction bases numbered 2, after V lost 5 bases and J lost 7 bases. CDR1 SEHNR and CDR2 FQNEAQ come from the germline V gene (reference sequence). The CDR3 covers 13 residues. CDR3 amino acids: CASSGQGGQPQHF. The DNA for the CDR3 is TGTGCCAGCAGCGGACAGGGGGGACAGCCCCAGCATTTT.

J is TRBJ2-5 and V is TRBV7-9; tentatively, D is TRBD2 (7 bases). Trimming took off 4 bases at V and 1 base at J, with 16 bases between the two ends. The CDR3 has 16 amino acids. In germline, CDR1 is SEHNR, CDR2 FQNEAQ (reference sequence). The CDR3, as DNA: TGTGCCAGCAGCTGGGGGCTAGCGGACCTCCAAGAGACCCAGTACTTC. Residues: CASSWGLADLQETQYF.

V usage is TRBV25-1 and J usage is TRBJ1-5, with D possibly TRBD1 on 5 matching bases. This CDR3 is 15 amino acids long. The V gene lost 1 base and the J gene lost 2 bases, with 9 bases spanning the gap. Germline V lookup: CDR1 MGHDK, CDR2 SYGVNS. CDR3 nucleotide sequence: TGTGCCAGCAGTGAATCTATAGGGGGCAATCAGCCCCAGCATTTT. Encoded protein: CASSESIGGNQPQHF.

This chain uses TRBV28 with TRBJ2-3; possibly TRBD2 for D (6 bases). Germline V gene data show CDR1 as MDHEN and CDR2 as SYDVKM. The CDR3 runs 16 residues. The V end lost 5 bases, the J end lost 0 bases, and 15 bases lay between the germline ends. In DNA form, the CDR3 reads TGTGCCAGCAGTCCCCCCCATGGGGGGAGCACAGATACGCAGTATTTT. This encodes CASSPPHGGSTDTQYF. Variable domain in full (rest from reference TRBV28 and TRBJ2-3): DVKVTQSSRYLVKRTGEKVFLECVQDMDHENMFWYRQDPGLGLRLIYFSYDVKMKEKGDIPEGYSVSREKKERFSLILESASTNQTSMYLCASSPPHGGSTDTQYFGPGTRLTVL.

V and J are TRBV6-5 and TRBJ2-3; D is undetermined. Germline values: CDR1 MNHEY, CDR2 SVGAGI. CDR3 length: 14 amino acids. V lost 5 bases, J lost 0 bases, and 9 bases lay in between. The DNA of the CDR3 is TGTGCCAGCAGTCCGTCGGCTAGCACAGATACGCAGTATTTT. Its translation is CASSPSASTDTQYF.

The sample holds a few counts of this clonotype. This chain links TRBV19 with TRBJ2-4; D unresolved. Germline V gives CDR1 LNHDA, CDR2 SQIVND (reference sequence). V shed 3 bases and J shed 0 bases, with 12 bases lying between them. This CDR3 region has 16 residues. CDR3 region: CASSMIGQAAKNIQYF. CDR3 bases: TGTGCCAGTAGTATGATCGGTCAAGCAGCCAAAAACATTCAGTACTTC.

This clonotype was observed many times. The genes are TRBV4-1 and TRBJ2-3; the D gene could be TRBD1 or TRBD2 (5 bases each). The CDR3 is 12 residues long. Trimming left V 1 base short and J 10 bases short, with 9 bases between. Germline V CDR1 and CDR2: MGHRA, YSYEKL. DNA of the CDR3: TGCGCCAGCAGCCAAGTGAGGGGTGCGCAGTATTTT. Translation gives CASSQVRGAQYF.

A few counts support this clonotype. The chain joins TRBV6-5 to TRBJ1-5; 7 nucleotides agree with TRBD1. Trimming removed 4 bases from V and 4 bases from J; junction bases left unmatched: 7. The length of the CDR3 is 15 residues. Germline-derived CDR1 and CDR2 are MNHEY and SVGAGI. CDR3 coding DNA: TGTGCCAGCAGTTTAAAACCGACAGGGAATCAGCCCCAGCATTTT. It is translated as CASSLKPTGNQPQHF.

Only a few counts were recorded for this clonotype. The chain's CDR3 is CASRTEGASATAFF. CDR3 coding DNA: TGTGCCAGCAGAACCGAGGGTGCCTCGGCGACAGCTTTCTTT. This chain joins TRBV6-2 or TRBV6-3 and TRBJ1-1; no clear D. Germline V gene sequence: CDR1 MNHEY, CDR2 SVGEGT. V was shortened by 6 bases and J by 10 bases, with 21 bases between the two germline ends. This CDR3 comprises 14 residues.

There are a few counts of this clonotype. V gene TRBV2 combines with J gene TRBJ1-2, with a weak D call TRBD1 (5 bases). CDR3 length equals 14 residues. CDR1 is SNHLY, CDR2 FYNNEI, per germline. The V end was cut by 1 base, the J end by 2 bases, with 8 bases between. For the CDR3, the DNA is TGTGCCAGCAGTGAAGGGGGGTGGAACTATGGCTACACCTTC. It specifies CASSEGGWNYGYTF.

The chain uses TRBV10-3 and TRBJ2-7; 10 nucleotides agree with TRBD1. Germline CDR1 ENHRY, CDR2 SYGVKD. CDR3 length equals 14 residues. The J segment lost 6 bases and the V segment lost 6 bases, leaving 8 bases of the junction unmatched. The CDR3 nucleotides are TGTGCCATCAGGCCCTCAAGACAGGGGGCCGAGCAGTACGTC. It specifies CAIRPSRQGAEQYV.

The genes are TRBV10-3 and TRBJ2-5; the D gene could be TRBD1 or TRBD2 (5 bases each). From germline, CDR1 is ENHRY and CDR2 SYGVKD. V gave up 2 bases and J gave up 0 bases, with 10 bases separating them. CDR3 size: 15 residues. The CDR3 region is CAISEPGTNQETQYF. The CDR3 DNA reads TGTGCCATCAGTGAGCCCGGGACCAACCAAGAGACCCAGTACTTC.

CDR3 loop: CASSWWSSRTDTQYF. DNA for the CDR3: TGCGCCAGCAGTTGGTGGTCGTCTCGCACAGATACGCAGTATTTT. The J gene is TRBJ2-3, the V gene TRBV23-1; D unclear. Being an ORF, TRBV23-1 has a function that is uncertain. V was clipped by 5 bases and J by 1 base, with 13 bases between them. CDR3 length: 15 residues.

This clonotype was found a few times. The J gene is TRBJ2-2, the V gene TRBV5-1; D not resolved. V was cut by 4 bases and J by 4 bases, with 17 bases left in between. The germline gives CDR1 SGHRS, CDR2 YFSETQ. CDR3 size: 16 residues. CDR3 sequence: CASSPGHTVGTGELFF. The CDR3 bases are TGCGCCAGCAGCCCCGGCCATACTGTGGGCACCGGGGAGCTGTTTTTT. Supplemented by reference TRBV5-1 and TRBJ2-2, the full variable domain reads KAGVTQTPRYLIKTRGQQVTLSCSPISGHRSVSWYQQTPGQGLQFLFEYFSETQRNKGNFPGRFSGRQFSNSRSEMNVSTLELGDSALYLCASSPGHTVGTGELFFGEGSRLTVL.

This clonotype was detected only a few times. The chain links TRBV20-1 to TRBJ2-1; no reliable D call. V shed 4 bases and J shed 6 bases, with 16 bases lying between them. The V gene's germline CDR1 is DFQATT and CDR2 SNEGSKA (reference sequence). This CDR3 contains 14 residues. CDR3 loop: CSAMKAPVANEQFF. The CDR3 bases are TGCAGTGCTATGAAAGCCCCGGTCGCCAATGAGCAGTTCTTC.

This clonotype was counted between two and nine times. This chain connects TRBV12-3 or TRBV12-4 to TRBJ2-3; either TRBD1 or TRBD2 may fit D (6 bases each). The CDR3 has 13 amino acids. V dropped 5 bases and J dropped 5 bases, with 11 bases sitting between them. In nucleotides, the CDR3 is TGTGCCAGCAGTAGGGGGGAAGAAGATACGCAGTATTTT. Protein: CASSRGEEDTQYF.

CDR3 sequence reads: CASSPDGATGELFF. The CDR3 DNA reads TGCGCCAGCAGCCCGGACGGGGCCACCGGGGAGCTGTTTTTT. The chain carries TRBV5-1 and TRBJ2-2, with D perhaps assigned TRBD1 or TRBD2 (5 bases each). This CDR3 region has 14 residues. CDR1 and CDR2 from the germline V gene are SGHRS and YFSETQ. Trimming removed 4 bases from V and 4 bases from J, with 11 bases in between.

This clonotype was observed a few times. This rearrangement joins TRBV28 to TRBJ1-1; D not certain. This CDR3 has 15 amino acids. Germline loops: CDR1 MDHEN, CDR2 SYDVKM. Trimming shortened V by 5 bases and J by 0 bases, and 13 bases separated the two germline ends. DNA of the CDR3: TGTGCCAGCAGTCCCCCGGCGGCGATGAACACTGAAGCTTTCTTT. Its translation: CASSPPAAMNTEAFF.

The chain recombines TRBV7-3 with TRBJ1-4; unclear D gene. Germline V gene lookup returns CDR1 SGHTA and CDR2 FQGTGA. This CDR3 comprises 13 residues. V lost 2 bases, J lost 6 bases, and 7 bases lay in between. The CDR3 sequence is CASSLSRDEKLFF. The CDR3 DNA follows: TGTGCCAGCAGCTTATCCAGAGATGAAAAACTGTTTTTT.

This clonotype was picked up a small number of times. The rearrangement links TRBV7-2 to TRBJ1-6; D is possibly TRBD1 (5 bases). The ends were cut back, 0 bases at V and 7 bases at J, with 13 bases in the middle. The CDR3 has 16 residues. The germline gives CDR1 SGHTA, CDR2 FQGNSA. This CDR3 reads CASSLAGRVGNSPLHF. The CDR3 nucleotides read TGTGCCAGCAGCTTAGCGGGCAGGGTGGGGAATTCACCCCTCCACTTT.

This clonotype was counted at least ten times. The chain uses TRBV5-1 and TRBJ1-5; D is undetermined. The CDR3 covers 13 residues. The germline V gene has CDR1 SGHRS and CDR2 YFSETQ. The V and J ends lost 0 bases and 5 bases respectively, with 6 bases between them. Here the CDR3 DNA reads TGCGCCAGCAGCTTGGACCCCGATCAGCCCCAGCATTTT. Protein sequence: CASSLDPDQPQHF.